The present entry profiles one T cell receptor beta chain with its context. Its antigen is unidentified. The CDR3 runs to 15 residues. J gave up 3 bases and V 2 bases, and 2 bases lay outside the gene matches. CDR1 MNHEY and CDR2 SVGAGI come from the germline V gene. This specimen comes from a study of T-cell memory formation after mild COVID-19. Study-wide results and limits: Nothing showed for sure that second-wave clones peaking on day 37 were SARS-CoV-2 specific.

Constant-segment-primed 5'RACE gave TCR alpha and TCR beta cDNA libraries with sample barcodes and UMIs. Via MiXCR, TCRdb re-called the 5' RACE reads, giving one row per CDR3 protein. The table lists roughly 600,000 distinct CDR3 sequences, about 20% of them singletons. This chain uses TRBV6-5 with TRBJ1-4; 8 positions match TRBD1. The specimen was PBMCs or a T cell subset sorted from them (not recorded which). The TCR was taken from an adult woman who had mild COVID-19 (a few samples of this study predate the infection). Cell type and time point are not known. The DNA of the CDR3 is TGTGCCAGCAGTTACGAACAGGGGGCTAATGAAAAACTGTTTTTT. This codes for CASSYEQGANEKLFF.